The 29 T cell receptor beta chains in this list originate from one sample, sequenced in a study of PD-1 blockade in classical Hodgkin lymphoma. Every patient had relapsed following autologous stem cell transplantation, and cohorts differed in brentuximab vedotin exposure. Sequencing was performed with immunoSEQ multiplex PCR; in TCRdb, only in-frame clones are kept and a portion is missing. The sample includes 13,000 or so clones, 92% seen only once; the top ten take more than 20%. The starting material was peripheral blood mononuclear cells (PBMCs), obtained at baseline. These receptors all come from a human donor with classical Hodgkin lymphoma.

The chain employs TRBV5-4 and TRBJ2-1, with a tentative D call TRBD2 (5 bases). Trimming removed 6 bases from V and 6 bases from J, with 13 bases in between. CDR3 length: 13 residues. Germline V gene data show CDR1 as SGHNT and CDR2 as YYREEE (reference sequence). The CDR3 is CASTQWEFNEQFF. Written as DNA, the CDR3 is TGTGCCAGCACTCAATGGGAGTTCAATGAGCAGTTCTTC.

This clone was counted once. The chain joins TRBV2 to TRBJ1-2, with D unresolved. Trimming took 1 base from V and 2 from J, leaving 5 bases between them. The CDR3 totals 13 residues. The germline CDR1 and CDR2 sequences are SNHLY and FYNNEI. CDR3 coding DNA: TGTGCCAGCAGTGAAGTCAGCAACTATGGCTACACCTTC. As protein: CASSEVSNYGYTF.

The rearrangement links TRBV7-3 to TRBJ2-5, with D unresolved. The V end was cut by 1 base, the J end by 4 bases, with 7 bases between. Germline V lookup: CDR1 SGHTA, CDR2 FQGTGA. The CDR3 contains 13 residues. The CDR3 is CASSLRMGETQYF. The CDR3 DNA sequence: TGTGCCAGCAGCTTAAGGATGGGAGAGACCCAGTACTTC.

The genes are TRBV5-1 and TRBJ2-6; D is ambiguous. The V end lost 0 bases, the J end lost 0 bases, and 7 bases lay between the germline ends. Looked up from germline, CDR1 is SGHRS and CDR2 is YFSETQ. The CDR3 has 16 residues. CDR3 DNA: TGCGCCAGCAGCTTGGAGTTACGCTCTGGGGCCAACGTCCTGACTTTC. Encoded protein: CASSLELRSGANVLTF.

The table lists this clone with a count of one. The rearrangement joins TRBV5-4 to TRBJ2-4; weak D call: TRBD1 (5 bases). Trimming took 0 bases from V and 1 from J, leaving 8 bases between them. From germline, CDR1 is SGHNT and CDR2 YYREEE (reference sequence). The length of the CDR3 is 15 residues. The CDR3 spells CASSLEGLAKNIQYF. DNA for the CDR3: TGTGCCAGCAGCTTGGAGGGGCTCGCCAAAAACATTCAGTACTTC.

In its sample, this clone was seen a few times. The chain joins TRBV4-2 to TRBJ2-3; the D is unclear. The V end lost 0 bases, the J end lost 0 bases, and 10 bases lay between the germline ends. This CDR3 contains 16 residues. Per the germline V gene, CDR1 is LGHNA and CDR2 is YNFKEQ. CDR3 loop: CASSQEVGSSTDTQYF. The DNA for the CDR3 is TGTGCCAGCAGCCAAGAGGTGGGTTCTAGCACAGATACGCAGTATTTT.

The chain combines TRBV19 with TRBJ2-7; 11 positions match TRBD2. The length of the CDR3 is 14 residues. CDR1 is LNHDA and CDR2 is SQIVND in the germline V gene (reference sequence). V lost 4 bases to trimming and J lost 4 bases; unmatched junction nucleotides: 3. The CDR3 sequence is CASSRLAGLYEQYF. The DNA of the CDR3 is TGTGCCAGTAGTAGACTAGCGGGGCTATACGAGCAGTACTTC.

The genes are TRBV5-1 and TRBJ2-7; TRBD2 matches at 8 bases. V gave up 4 bases and J gave up 7 bases; unmatched junction bases: 10. This CDR3 has 14 amino acids. CDR1 SGHRS and CDR2 YFSETQ come from the germline V gene. The CDR3 DNA is TGCGCCAGCAGCCTAAGCGGGAGTATACGTGAGCAGTACTTC. Translated: CASSLSGSIREQYF. The full variable domain, completed using reference TRBV5-1 and TRBJ2-7, is KAGVTQTPRYLIKTRGQQVTLSCSPISGHRSVSWYQQTPGQGLQFLFEYFSETQRNKGNFPGRFSGRQFSNSRSEMNVSTLELGDSALYLCASSLSGSIREQYFGPGTRLTVT.

The chain recombines TRBV18 with TRBJ1-1; possible D gene TRBD1, 5 bases. Germline V gene sequence: CDR1 KGHSH, CDR2 LQKENI. The CDR3 has 14 amino acids. Trimming took 2 bases from V and 3 from J, leaving 10 bases between them. The CDR3 spells CASSPYGGDTEAFF. DNA of the CDR3: TGTGCCAGCTCACCATATGGAGGGGACACTGAAGCTTTCTTT.

J is TRBJ1-6 and V is TRBV9, with no clear D. The CDR3 has 16 residues. The V and J ends lost 3 bases and 10 bases respectively, with 20 bases between them. CDR1 and CDR2 (germline): SGDLS, YYNGEE. The CDR3 loop reads CASSGWEGTALSPLHF. CDR3 nucleotide sequence: TGTGCCAGCAGCGGTTGGGAGGGTACGGCGTTGTCACCCCTCCACTTT.

The chain has TRBV6-5 and TRBJ2-7; D possibly uses TRBD1 or TRBD2 (5 bases each). With 2 bases removed from V and 6 bases from J, the gap between germline ends came to 8 bases. CDR1 is MNHEY and CDR2 is SVGAGI in the germline V gene. The CDR3 runs to 12 residues. For the CDR3, the DNA is TGTGCCAGCAGTTACCGGGGCTCCGAGCAGTACTTC. It specifies CASSYRGSEQYF.

The chain recombines TRBV30 with TRBJ2-7; TRBD2 is a possible D gene (6 bases). Germline lookup yields CDR1 GTSNPN and CDR2 SVGIG (reference sequence). The germline V and J ends were trimmed by 4 bases and 2 bases, with 12 bases remaining between them. CDR3 length equals 13 residues. CDR3 in DNA: TGTGCCTGGATTCGACGGGAGCCCTACGAGCAGTACTTC. Protein: CAWIRREPYEQYF. The full variable domain, completed using reference TRBV30 and TRBJ2-7, is SQTIHQWPATLVQPVGSPLSLECTVEGTSNPNLYWYRQAAGRGLQLLFYSVGIGQISSEVPQNLSASRPQDRQFILSSKKLLLSDSGFYLCAWIRREPYEQYFGPGTRLTVT.

The V call is TRBV30, the J call TRBJ1-2, with D maybe TRBD1 (5 bases). V was cut by 5 bases and J by 6 bases, with 10 bases left in between. Germline loops: CDR1 GTSNPN, CDR2 SVGIG (reference sequence). The CDR3 consists of 11 residues. The CDR3 nucleotides read TGTGCCTGGTTCTTGGGGCATGGCTACACCTTC. Amino acids: CAWFLGHGYTF. Supplemented by reference TRBV30 and TRBJ1-2, the full variable domain reads SQTIHQWPATLVQPVGSPLSLECTVEGTSNPNLYWYRQAAGRGLQLLFYSVGIGQISSEVPQNLSASRPQDRQFILSSKKLLLSDSGFYLCAWFLGHGYTFGSGTRLTVV.

This clone came up once. The chain links TRBV11-2 to TRBJ2-2; D gene uncertain. The CDR3 is made up of 14 amino acids. V was cut by 4 bases and J by 3 bases, with 9 bases left in between. Germline assignment: CDR1 SGHAT and CDR2 FQNNGV. DNA for the CDR3: TGTGCCAGCAGCTCTGGGTCCGACACCGGGGAGCTGTTTTTT. As protein: CASSSGSDTGELFF.

The chain recombines TRBV19 with TRBJ2-1, with 11 bases that match TRBD2. Germline CDR1 is LNHDA and CDR2 is SQIVND (reference sequence). This CDR3 is 15 amino acids long. The ends lost 4 bases at V and 5 bases at J; junction bases unmatched: 4. The CDR3 nucleotides are TGTGCCAGTAGTAAAGTAGCGGGAGGGGACAATGAGCAGTTCTTC. This sequence encodes CASSKVAGGDNEQFF.

The chain joins TRBV11-3 to TRBJ2-2; D could derive from TRBD1 or TRBD2 (5 bases each). V lost 0 bases, J lost 4 bases, and 15 bases lay in between. The CDR3 sequence is 17 residues long. Germline V CDR1 and CDR2: SGHNT, YENEEA. The CDR3 DNA is TGTGCCAGCAGCTTAGATCGCTGGGGGTCGAGCACCGGGGAGCTGTTTTTT. Translation gives CASSLDRWGSSTGELFF.

The rearrangement joins TRBV15 to TRBJ2-5, with 8 bases aligning to TRBD1. This CDR3 is built from 13 residues. The V segment lost 5 bases and the J segment 5 bases; nucleotides outside the gene matches: 4. Germline values: CDR1 LNHNV, CDR2 YYDKDF (reference sequence). CDR3 loop: CATSLDRDETQYF. CDR3 sequence (DNA): TGTGCCACCAGCCTGGACAGGGACGAGACCCAGTACTTC.

The chain has TRBV10-1 and TRBJ2-3, with TRBD2 matching over 7 bases. CDR1 WNHNN and CDR2 SYGVQD come from the germline V gene (reference sequence). Trimming cost V 8 bases and J 1 base; bases outside gene matches: 15. There are 17 residues in the CDR3. The chain's CDR3 is CASPCLGSGNRTDTQYF. The CDR3 region has the DNA TGCGCCAGCCCCTGTTTGGGGAGCGGGAATCGCACAGATACGCAGTATTTT.

The chain employs TRBV10-3 and TRBJ2-7; 10 bases line up with TRBD2. This CDR3 is 14 amino acids long. The V segment lost 0 bases and the J segment 6 bases; nucleotides outside the gene matches: 2. Germline V gives CDR1 ENHRY, CDR2 SYGVKD. The CDR3 here is CAISESLAGVEQYF. The CDR3 nucleotides read TGTGCCATCAGTGAGTCTCTAGCGGGGGTCGAGCAGTACTTC.

This clone has only a few counts. This chain links TRBV30 with TRBJ1-6; TRBD1 matches 7 bases. The CDR3 has 12 amino acids. Losses at the gene ends were 3 bases for V and 10 bases for J; bases not matched to a gene: 3. The V gene's germline CDR1 is GTSNPN and CDR2 SVGIG (reference sequence). The chain's CDR3 is CAWRGDSSPLHF. CDR3 nucleotide sequence: TGTGCCTGGAGGGGGGACAGCTCACCCCTCCACTTT. Full variable domain (remainder filled in from reference TRBV30 and TRBJ1-6): SQTIHQWPATLVQPVGSPLSLECTVEGTSNPNLYWYRQAAGRGLQLLFYSVGIGQISSEVPQNLSASRPQDRQFILSSKKLLLSDSGFYLCAWRGDSSPLHFGNGTRLTVT.

The chain uses TRBV2 and TRBJ1-1; 7 nucleotides align to TRBD1. The CDR3 spans 13 residues. With 8 bases clipped from V and 3 bases from J, the junction kept 6 bases outside the gene matches. The germline CDR1 and CDR2 sequences are SNHLY and FYNNEI. The CDR3 DNA reads TGTGCCAGCGGCGAAGACAGGGACACTGAAGCTTTCTTT. Amino acids: CASGEDRDTEAFF.

J is TRBJ1-1 and V is TRBV6-5, with 7 bases identical to TRBD1. Germline V gene data show CDR1 as MNHEY and CDR2 as SVGAGI. The CDR3 is 14 residues long. Germline trimming cut 6 bases from V and 0 bases from J; bases unmatched to any gene: 4. The CDR3 is CASRGGQMNTEAFF. The CDR3 bases are TGTGCCAGCAGGGGGGGACAGATGAACACTGAAGCTTTCTTT.

The chain links TRBV19 to TRBJ1-2, with D perhaps TRBD1 (5 bases). The CDR3 is 13 amino acids. V was cut by 3 bases and J by 7 bases, with 12 bases left in between. CDR1 and CDR2 from the germline V gene are LNHDA and SQIVND (reference sequence). CDR3 nucleotide sequence: TGTGCCAGTAGTATTTTCGGGGCAGGTGGCTACACCTTC. Translating gives CASSIFGAGGYTF.

The chain joins TRBV19 to TRBJ2-5; 9 nucleotides match TRBD1. In germline, CDR1 is LNHDA, CDR2 SQIVND (reference sequence). This CDR3 is built from 15 residues. J was trimmed by 5 bases and V by 5 bases; bases with no gene match: 9. The CDR3 is CASSPGTGWGETQYF. The CDR3 bases are TGTGCCAGTAGTCCAGGGACAGGGTGGGGGGAGACCCAGTACTTC.

The chain carries TRBV5-4 and TRBJ2-1; 8 bases agree with TRBD1. The CDR3 runs 15 residues. The germline V gene encodes CDR1 SGHNT and CDR2 YYREEE (reference sequence). Losses at the gene ends were 5 bases for V and 4 bases for J; bases not matched to a gene: 8. CDR3 DNA sequence: TGTGCCAGCAGGCCCGGACAGGGACTTTACAATGAGCAGTTCTTC. Translation gives CASRPGQGLYNEQFF.

This chain connects TRBV9 to TRBJ2-5; TRBD2 aligns across 9 bases. The length of the CDR3 is 16 residues. The germline V gene encodes CDR1 SGDLS and CDR2 YYNGEE. Germline trimming cut 6 bases from V and 5 bases from J; bases unmatched to any gene: 14. DNA for the CDR3: TGTGCCAGCACCCCGGGGGGCGGGAGGGCCGGGGAGACCCAGTACTTC. Encoded protein: CASTPGGGRAGETQYF.

In this sample, this clone turned up a few times. This chain connects TRBV27 to TRBJ1-2; the D is unclear. Trimming shortened V by 2 bases and J by 4 bases, and 8 bases separated the two germline ends. The CDR3 totals 13 residues. From germline, CDR1 is MNHEY and CDR2 SMNVEV (reference sequence). CDR3 nucleotide sequence: TGTGCCAGCAGTTTAAGGCTGGGCTATGGCTACACCTTC. As protein: CASSLRLGYGYTF.

J is TRBJ2-3 and V is TRBV19; 7 bases are a match to TRBD2. Trimming cost V 9 bases and J 2 bases; bases outside gene matches: 8. The CDR3 contains 14 residues. Germline CDR1 and CDR2: LNHDA and SQIVND (reference sequence). The CDR3 nucleotides read TGTGCCAGCAAATGGGGGGGAGTCACAGATACGCAGTATTTT. Translated: CASKWGGVTDTQYF.

The V call is TRBV5-6, the J call TRBJ1-6; the D is unclear. The germline V gene encodes CDR1 SGHDT and CDR2 YYEEEE. Trimming removed 4 bases at V and 10 bases at J, with 12 bases between. This CDR3 has 13 amino acids. The CDR3 DNA is TGTGCCAGCAGCCCCGGGAGTCGCTCACCCCTCCACTTT. Its translation: CASSPGSRSPLHF.